This T cell receptor (beta chain) came from a study of T cell repertoires in cytomegalovirus infection. Overall study: Epitope selection comprised recently identified HLA-C-restricted CMV epitopes and well-studied HLA-B-restricted CMV epitopes. Through public TCR beta signatures, both CMV infection and matching HLA type were indicated.

Notes on the study in general: CMV carriers having the relevant HLA were flagged by cumulative public TCR beta family frequency.

This clonotype was observed many times. Its antigen is unknown. A single record per CDR3 protein comes from TCRdb applying MiXCR to the reads. The repertoire holds about 340,000 distinct CDR3 sequences, with 25% to 30% as singletons. Sequenced here: cultured PBMCs, sampled from culture after CMV antigen stimulation. The origin of this receptor is a human donor in good health (CMV status not recorded). Some clones in this sample may be carry-over from other donors' samples.

The CDR3 bases are TGTGCCAGCAGCACCCGTGGAGGACAGGGGAACCACGAGCAGTACTTC. It is translated as CASSTRGGQGNHEQYF. The V and J genes are TRBV7-2 and TRBJ2-7, with 9 bases that match TRBD1. This CDR3 spans 16 amino acids. V lost 5 bases, J lost 5 bases, and 13 bases stayed unmatched. Germline V lookup: CDR1 SGHTA, CDR2 FQGNSA.